The text below deals with one T cell receptor (beta chain). Its antigen is not known. Primers for the PCR totalled 60 Vbeta and 13 Jbeta. TCRdb's table, derived via immunoSEQ multiplex PCR, lists solely in-frame clones and lacks some. The sample carries some 130,000 clones, around 72% recorded once. These data are taken from a study of cytomegalovirus exposure and HLA in healthy donors. Across the study: Of some 400 genotyped donors, more than 75% clustered with self-reported Caucasian donors.

Study-wide findings and caveats: Analyses of presence/absence relied on an assumption of roughly uniform sequencing depth across donors. In a later analysis, most CMV-associated TCR beta chains appeared HLA-restricted. Previous analysis showed most TCR beta V segments were productive about 87% or about 30% of the time.

Germline V gene lookup returns CDR1 MNHEY and CDR2 SMNVEV (reference sequence). The CDR3 spans 14 residues. V gave up 4 bases and J gave up 5 bases, with 14 bases separating them. This chain uses TRBV27 with TRBJ1-2; D remains ambiguous. The receptor's source is a human donor in good health. Sequenced input: PBMCs. The CDR3 sequence is CASSYGGFGYGYTF. The CDR3 DNA follows: TGTGCCAGCAGTTACGGAGGGTTTGGGTATGGCTACACCTTC.